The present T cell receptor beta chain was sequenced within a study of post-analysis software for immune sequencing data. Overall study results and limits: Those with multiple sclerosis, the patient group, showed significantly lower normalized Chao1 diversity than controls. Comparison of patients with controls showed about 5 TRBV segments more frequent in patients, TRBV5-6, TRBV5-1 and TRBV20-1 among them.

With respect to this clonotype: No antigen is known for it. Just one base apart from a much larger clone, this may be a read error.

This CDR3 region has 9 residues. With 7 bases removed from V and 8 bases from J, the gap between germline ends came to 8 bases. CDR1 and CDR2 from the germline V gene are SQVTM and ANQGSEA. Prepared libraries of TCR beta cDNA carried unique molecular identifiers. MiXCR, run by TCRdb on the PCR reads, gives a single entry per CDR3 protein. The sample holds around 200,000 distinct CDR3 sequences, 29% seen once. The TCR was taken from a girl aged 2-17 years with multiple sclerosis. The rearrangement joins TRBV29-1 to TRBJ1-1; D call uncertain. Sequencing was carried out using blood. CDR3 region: CSDSWEAFF. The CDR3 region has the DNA TGCAGCGACTCTTGGGAAGCTTTCTTT.